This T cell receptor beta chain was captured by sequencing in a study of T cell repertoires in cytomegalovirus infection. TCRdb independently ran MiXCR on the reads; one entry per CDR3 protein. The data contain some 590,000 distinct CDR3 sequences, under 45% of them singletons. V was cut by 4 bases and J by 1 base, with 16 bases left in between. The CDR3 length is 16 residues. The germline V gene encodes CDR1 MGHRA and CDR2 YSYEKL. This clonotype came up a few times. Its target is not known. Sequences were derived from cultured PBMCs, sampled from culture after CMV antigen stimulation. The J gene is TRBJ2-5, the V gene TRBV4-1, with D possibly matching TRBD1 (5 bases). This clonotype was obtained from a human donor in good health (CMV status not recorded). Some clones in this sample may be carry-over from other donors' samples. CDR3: CASSPQATVLQETQYF. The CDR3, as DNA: TGCGCCAGCAGCCCACAGGCAACGGTACTCCAAGAGACCCAGTACTTC.